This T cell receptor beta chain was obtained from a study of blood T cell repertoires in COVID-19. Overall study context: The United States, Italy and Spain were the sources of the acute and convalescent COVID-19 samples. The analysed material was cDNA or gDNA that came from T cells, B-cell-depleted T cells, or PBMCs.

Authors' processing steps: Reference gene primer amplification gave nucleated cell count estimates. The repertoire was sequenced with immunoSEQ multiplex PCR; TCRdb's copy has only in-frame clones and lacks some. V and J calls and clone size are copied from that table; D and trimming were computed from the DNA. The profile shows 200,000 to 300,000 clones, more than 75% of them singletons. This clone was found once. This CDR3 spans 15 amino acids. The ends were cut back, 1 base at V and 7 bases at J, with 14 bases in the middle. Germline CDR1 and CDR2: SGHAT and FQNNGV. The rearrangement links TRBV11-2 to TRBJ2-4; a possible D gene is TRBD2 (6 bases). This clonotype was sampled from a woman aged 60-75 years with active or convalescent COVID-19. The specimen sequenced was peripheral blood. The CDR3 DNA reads TGTGCCAGCAGCTTAGGGTGGGACTCGGGCAACATTCAGTACTTC. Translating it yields CASSLGWDSGNIQYF.